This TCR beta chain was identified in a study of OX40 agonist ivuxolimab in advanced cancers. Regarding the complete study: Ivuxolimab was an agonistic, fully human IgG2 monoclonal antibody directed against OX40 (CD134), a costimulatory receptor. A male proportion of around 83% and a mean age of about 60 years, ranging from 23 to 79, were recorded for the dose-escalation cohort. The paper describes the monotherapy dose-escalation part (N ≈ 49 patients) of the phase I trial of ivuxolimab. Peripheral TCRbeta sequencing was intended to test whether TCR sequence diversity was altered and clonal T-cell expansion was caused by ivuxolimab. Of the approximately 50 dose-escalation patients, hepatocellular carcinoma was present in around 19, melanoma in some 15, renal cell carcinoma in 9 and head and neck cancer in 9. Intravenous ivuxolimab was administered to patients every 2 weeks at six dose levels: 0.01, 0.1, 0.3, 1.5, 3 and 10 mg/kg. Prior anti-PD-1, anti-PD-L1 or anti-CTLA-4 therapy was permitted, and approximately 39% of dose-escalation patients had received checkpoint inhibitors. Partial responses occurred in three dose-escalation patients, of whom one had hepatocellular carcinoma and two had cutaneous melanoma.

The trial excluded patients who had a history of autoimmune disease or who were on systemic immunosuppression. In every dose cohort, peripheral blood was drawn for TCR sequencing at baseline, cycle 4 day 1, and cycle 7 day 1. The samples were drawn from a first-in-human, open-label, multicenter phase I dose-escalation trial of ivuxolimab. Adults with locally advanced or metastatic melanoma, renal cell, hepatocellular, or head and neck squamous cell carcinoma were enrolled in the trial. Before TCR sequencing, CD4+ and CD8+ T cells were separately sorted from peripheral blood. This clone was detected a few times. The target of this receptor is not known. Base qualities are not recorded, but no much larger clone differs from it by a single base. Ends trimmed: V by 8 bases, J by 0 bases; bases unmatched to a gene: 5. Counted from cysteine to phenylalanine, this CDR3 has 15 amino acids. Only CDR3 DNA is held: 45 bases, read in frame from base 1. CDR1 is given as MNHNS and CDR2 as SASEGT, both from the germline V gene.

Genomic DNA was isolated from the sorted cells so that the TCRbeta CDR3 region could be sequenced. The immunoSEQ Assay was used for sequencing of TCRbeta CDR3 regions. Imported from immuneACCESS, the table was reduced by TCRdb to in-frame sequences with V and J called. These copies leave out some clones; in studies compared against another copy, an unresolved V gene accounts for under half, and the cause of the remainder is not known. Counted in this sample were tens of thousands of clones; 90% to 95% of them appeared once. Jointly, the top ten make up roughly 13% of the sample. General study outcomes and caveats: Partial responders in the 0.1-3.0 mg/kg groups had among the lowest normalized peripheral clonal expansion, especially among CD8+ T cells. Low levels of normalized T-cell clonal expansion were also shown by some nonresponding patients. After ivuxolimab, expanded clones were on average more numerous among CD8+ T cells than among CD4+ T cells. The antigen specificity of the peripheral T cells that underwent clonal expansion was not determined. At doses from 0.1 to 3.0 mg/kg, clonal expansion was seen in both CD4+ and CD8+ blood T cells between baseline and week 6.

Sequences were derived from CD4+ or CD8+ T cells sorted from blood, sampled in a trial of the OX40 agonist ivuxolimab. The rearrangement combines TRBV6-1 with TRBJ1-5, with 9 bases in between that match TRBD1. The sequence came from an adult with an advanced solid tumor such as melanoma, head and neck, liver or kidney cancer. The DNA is TGTGCCAGCGTTTGGACAGGGGATAGCAATCAGCCCCAGCATTTT. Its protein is CASVWTGDSNQPQHF.